These 31 T cell receptor beta chains came from one sample sequenced in a study of T cells after yellow fever vaccination. One entry per CDR3 protein results from TCRdb running MiXCR on the 5' RACE reads. The data contain fewer than 450,000 distinct CDR3 sequences, roughly 8% of them singletons. Sequences were derived from PBMCs, sampled approximately 47 days after the first yellow fever vaccination. These receptors were obtained from a man aged 18 to 30 who received the YFV17D yellow fever vaccine.

The V call is TRBV20-1, the J call TRBJ1-1, with 8 bases lining up with TRBD1. The germline V gene has CDR1 DFQATT and CDR2 SNEGSKA (reference sequence). This CDR3 is 16 amino acids long. Unmatched junction bases numbered 9, after V lost 0 bases and J lost 3 bases. Here the CDR3 DNA reads TGCAGTGCTAGAGATCTCAGGACAGGGTGGGACACTGAAGCTTTCTTT. Protein product: CSARDLRTGWDTEAFF.

The chain uses TRBV6-1 and TRBJ1-1; D perhaps matches TRBD1 (6 bases). There are 16 residues in the CDR3. Germline lookup yields CDR1 MNHNS and CDR2 SASEGT. V lost 3 bases and J 5 bases, leaving 19 bases between the germline ends. CDR3 DNA: TGTGCCAGCAGTGACACCATGAAGGGGGGGAGGACTGAAGCTTTCTTT. Translation: CASSDTMKGGRTEAFF.

This clonotype was found a few times. The chain uses TRBV11-1 and TRBJ1-1; the match to TRBD1 covers 9 bases. Germline V gene sequence: CDR1 SGHAT, CDR2 FQDESV (reference sequence). V trimming: 1 base; J trimming: 6 bases; junction bases outside the gene matches: 6. This CDR3 has 15 residues. The chain's CDR3 is CASSLEGQGQPEAFF. CDR3 sequence (DNA): TGTGCCAGCAGCTTAGAGGGACAGGGACAACCTGAAGCTTTCTTT.

There are many counts of this clonotype. The chain recombines TRBV5-1 with TRBJ2-2; 8 bases map to TRBD1. The CDR3 is 18 residues long. V was pared by 4 bases and J by 6 bases, with 17 bases of the junction left unmatched. The germline V gene has CDR1 SGHRS and CDR2 YFSETQ. The CDR3 is CASSRGGQRTGRAGELFF. The CDR3 region has the DNA TGCGCCAGCAGCCGAGGAGGTCAGAGGACAGGGCGGGCCGGGGAGCTGTTTTTT.

This clonotype was detected only a few times. The J gene is TRBJ2-5, the V gene TRBV29-1; D remains ambiguous. Germline-derived CDR1 and CDR2 are SQVTM and ANQGSEA. V shed 0 bases and J shed 3 bases, with 5 bases lying between them. The CDR3 runs 12 residues. DNA of the CDR3: TGCAGCGTTGAAGAAAGGGAAGAGACCCAGTACTTC. Protein product: CSVEEREETQYF.

This chain connects TRBV19 to TRBJ2-2; TRBD2 agrees at 7 bases. The CDR3 runs 15 residues. V dropped 5 bases and J dropped 4; count of bases not matched to a gene: 7. From germline, CDR1 is LNHDA and CDR2 SQIVND (reference sequence). The CDR3 loop is CASSPRGVSTGELFF. DNA of the CDR3: TGTGCCAGTAGTCCCCGGGGGGTTTCCACCGGGGAGCTGTTTTTT.

The CDR3 DNA follows: TGCGCCAGCAGCAGGCGACACCTAGTATCCACCGGGGAGCTGTTTTTT. This gives the protein CASSRRHLVSTGELFF. The chain has TRBV5-1 and TRBJ2-2; D ambiguous. Germline loops: CDR1 SGHRS, CDR2 YFSETQ. The length of the CDR3 is 16 residues. Trimming stripped 4 bases from V and 4 bases from J, with 17 bases between.

This clonotype was counted many times. CDR3 protein: CASSANEGQGMTGELFF. The DNA of the CDR3 is TGTGCCAGCAGCGCGAATGAGGGACAGGGGATGACCGGGGAGCTGTTTTTT. This sequence joins TRBV9 and TRBJ2-2; 10 nucleotides agree with TRBD1. CDR1 and CDR2 from the germline V gene are SGDLS and YYNGEE. The CDR3 extends over 17 amino acids. V lost 3 bases, J lost 5 bases, and 10 bases stayed unmatched.

This clonotype was found a few times. The genes are TRBV2 and TRBJ2-2, with a tentative D call TRBD2 (5 bases). Germline V gene sequence: CDR1 SNHLY, CDR2 FYNNEI. This CDR3 region has 14 residues. The V end lost 6 bases, the J end lost 4 bases, and 12 bases lay between the germline ends. This chain's CDR3 is CASRRAGPTGELFF. CDR3 coding DNA: TGTGCCAGCAGGAGGGCAGGCCCCACCGGGGAGCTGTTTTTT.

This clonotype was observed a handful of times. The CDR3 region is CASSLAKSLAGATDTQYF. Written as DNA, the CDR3 is TGCGCCAGCAGCTTGGCCAAATCGCTAGCGGGGGCCACAGATACGCAGTATTTT. V gene TRBV5-1 combines with J gene TRBJ2-3; 10 nucleotides align to TRBD2. The CDR3 spans 18 residues. V gave up 0 bases and J gave up 2 bases; unmatched junction bases: 9. The V gene's germline CDR1 is SGHRS and CDR2 YFSETQ.

There are a few counts of this clonotype. The chain uses TRBV15 and TRBJ2-3; D possibly uses TRBD1 or TRBD2 (6 bases each). Trimming cost V 5 bases and J 0 bases, with 15 bases left between them. The CDR3 runs to 16 residues. Germline CDR1 reads LNHNV; CDR2 reads YYDKDF (reference sequence). The CDR3 protein is CATSDLRGTSTDTQYF. CDR3 DNA: TGTGCCACCAGCGATTTAAGGGGGACTAGCACAGATACGCAGTATTTT.

There are a few counts of this clonotype. The chain combines TRBV10-3 with TRBJ2-1; no definite D call. The CDR3 is 16 amino acids. V lost 3 bases, J lost 4 bases, and 16 bases lay in between. From germline, CDR1 is ENHRY and CDR2 SYGVKD. The CDR3 region has the DNA TGTGCCATCAGTGACAAGAGTGGGGTTACTTACAATGAGCAGTTCTTC. Translation: CAISDKSGVTYNEQFF.

This clonotype was seen a handful of times. The chain has TRBV20-1 and TRBJ2-2; TRBD2 is a possible D gene (7 bases). With 3 bases removed from V and 5 bases from J, the gap between germline ends came to 10 bases. Looked up from germline, CDR1 is DFQATT and CDR2 is SNEGSKA (reference sequence). The CDR3 has 13 amino acids. The CDR3 loop is CSASRGATGELFF. As DNA, the CDR3 is TGCAGTGCTAGTCGGGGGGCTACCGGGGAGCTGTTTTTT.

This clonotype was counted between two and nine times. The V and J genes are TRBV18 and TRBJ1-2, with unresolved D. The CDR3 covers 13 residues. Per the germline V gene, CDR1 is KGHSH and CDR2 is LQKENI. V shed 0 bases and J shed 6 bases, with 8 bases lying between them. CDR3 residues: CASSPPQVNGYTF. The CDR3 nucleotides are TGTGCCAGCTCACCACCGCAGGTTAATGGCTACACCTTC.

Many counts were recorded for this clonotype. The chain links TRBV20-1 to TRBJ2-1, with 7 positions matching TRBD2. This CDR3 region has 14 residues. V trimming: 3 bases; J trimming: 0 bases; junction bases outside the gene matches: 2. Per germline, CDR1 DFQATT and CDR2 SNEGSKA (reference sequence). The DNA of the CDR3 is TGCAGTGCTAGGCGGGGGACCTCCTACAATGAGCAGTTCTTC. Translation gives CSARRGTSYNEQFF.

This rearrangement joins TRBV25-1 to TRBJ2-1, with 7 bases aligning to TRBD2. The V and J ends lost 1 base and 8 bases, in that order; junction bases with no gene match: 8. Germline lookup yields CDR1 MGHDK and CDR2 SYGVNS. The CDR3 length is 15 residues. As DNA, the CDR3 is TGTGCCAGCAGTGAATGGGTAAGGGGAGGGGATGAGCAGTTCTTC. This encodes CASSEWVRGGDEQFF.

This clonotype was observed a handful of times. The V and J genes are TRBV6-1 and TRBJ2-5; D may be TRBD1 or TRBD2 (5 bases each). Germline V CDR1 and CDR2: MNHNS, SASEGT. The CDR3 has 15 residues. V was trimmed by 7 bases and J by 4 bases, leaving 19 bases between them. CDR3 nucleotide sequence: TGTGCCAGCAAAGAGGGGTATCGACAGCTAGAGACCCAGTACTTC. Amino acid sequence: CASKEGYRQLETQYF.

The gene calls are TRBV15 and TRBJ1-5; perhaps TRBD1 as D (6 bases). CDR3 length: 15 amino acids. With 0 bases removed from V and 5 bases from J, the gap between germline ends came to 11 bases. The V gene's germline CDR1 is LNHNV and CDR2 YYDKDF (reference sequence). The CDR3 DNA is TGTGCCACCAGCAGAGATTGGGACAATTATCAGCCCCAGCATTTT. It specifies CATSRDWDNYQPQHF.

Worth noting for this clonotype: A read error is possible here, since a much larger clone lies one base away. The CDR3 is CASSPPKLGKPFGELFF. CDR3 bases: TGTGCCAGCAGCCCCCCGAAGTTGGGAAAGCCGTTCGGGGAGCTGTTTTTT. V gene TRBV7-9 combines with J gene TRBJ2-2; D is undetermined. The CDR3 has 17 residues. V lost 5 bases, J lost 7 bases, and 23 bases lay in between. From germline, CDR1 is SEHNR and CDR2 FQNEAQ (reference sequence).

The gene calls are TRBV6-5 and TRBJ2-3; no clear D. The CDR3 has 17 amino acids. Germline assignment: CDR1 MNHEY and CDR2 SVGAGI. Trimming pared 4 bases from V and 2 bases from J, leaving 19 bases between. The DNA for the CDR3 is TGTGCCAGCAGTTTCTCACCGGTTGGGTCCCACACAGATACGCAGTATTTT. As protein: CASSFSPVGSHTDTQYF.

This clonotype appeared many times. The chain couples TRBV15 to TRBJ2-5; D is unclear. V was clipped by 0 bases and J by 0 bases, with 5 bases between them. There are 14 residues in the CDR3. Germline V gene sequence: CDR1 LNHNV, CDR2 YYDKDF (reference sequence). The DNA of the CDR3 is TGTGCCACCAGCAGAGATGGGTACCAAGAGACCCAGTACTTC. Translated, it gives CATSRDGYQETQYF.

The chain links TRBV6-2 or TRBV6-3 to TRBJ2-1, with 8 bases aligning to TRBD2. Trimming at V came to 0 bases and at J to 5 bases, leaving 6 bases not matched to a gene. The CDR3 totals 16 residues. The germline V gene has CDR1 MNHEY and CDR2 SVGEGT. The CDR3 spells CASSYSGIAGNNEQFF. The CDR3 DNA is TGTGCCAGCAGTTACTCGGGGATAGCGGGGAACAATGAGCAGTTCTTC.

This clonotype was seen a few times. The chain has TRBV6-5 and TRBJ2-1; D remains ambiguous. In germline, CDR1 is MNHEY, CDR2 SVGAGI. The germline V and J ends were trimmed by 0 bases and 8 bases, with 11 bases remaining between them. There are 14 residues in the CDR3. For the CDR3, the DNA is TGTGCCAGCAGTTACTCCGCCATATCCCATGAGCAGTTCTTC. This codes for CASSYSAISHEQFF.

This clonotype was found a few times. The DNA for the CDR3 is TGCGCCAGCAGCCCCGGGGGGGGACGGACCGGGGAGCTGTTTTTT. Its translation: CASSPGGGRTGELFF. The chain couples TRBV5-1 to TRBJ2-2, with 8 bases fitting TRBD2. The CDR3 sequence is 15 residues long. The J segment lost 5 bases and the V segment lost 4 bases, leaving 7 bases of the junction unmatched. CDR1 is SGHRS, CDR2 YFSETQ, per germline. Using reference TRBV5-1 and TRBJ2-2 for the parts outside the CDR3, the full variable domain is KAGVTQTPRYLIKTRGQQVTLSCSPISGHRSVSWYQQTPGQGLQFLFEYFSETQRNKGNFPGRFSGRQFSNSRSEMNVSTLELGDSALYLCASSPGGGRTGELFFGEGSRLTVL.

The chain links TRBV6-2 or TRBV6-3 to TRBJ2-1, with D possibly being TRBD2 (5 bases). V lost 6 bases to trimming and J lost 6 bases, with 15 bases between them. Germline CDR1 is MNHEY and CDR2 is SVGEGT. CDR3 length: 14 amino acids. Here the CDR3 DNA reads TGTGCCAGCAGCCGATTCTCCGGGGTCAATGAGCAGTTCTTC. Its translation: CASSRFSGVNEQFF.

This clonotype was seen a handful of times. This chain links TRBV12-3 or TRBV12-4 with TRBJ2-3; D not resolved. The CDR3 contains 13 residues. Trimming pared 6 bases from V and 4 bases from J, leaving 11 bases between. As DNA, the CDR3 is TGTGCCAGCAGGACTTCCGGTGCAGATACGCAGTATTTT. Translating it yields CASRTSGADTQYF.

This CDR3 reads CSARDSAGSVGGPETQYF. For the CDR3, the DNA is TGCAGTGCTAGAGATTCGGCCGGGTCGGTTGGGGGGCCGGAGACCCAGTACTTC. This chain links TRBV20-1 with TRBJ2-5; D tentatively fits TRBD1 or TRBD2 (6 bases each). Germline V gene lookup returns CDR1 DFQATT and CDR2 SNEGSKA (reference sequence). V was trimmed by 0 bases and J by 5 bases, leaving 25 bases between them. The CDR3 spans 18 residues.

This clonotype was found a few times. The rearrangement uses TRBV5-5 and TRBJ1-4; D is ambiguous. Germline CDR1 is SGHKS and CDR2 is YYEKEE (reference sequence). This CDR3 contains 14 residues. The V gene lost 0 bases and the J gene lost 12 bases, with 15 bases spanning the gap. The CDR3: CASSLVGSGGQLFF. In nucleotides, the CDR3 is TGTGCCAGCAGCTTGGTTGGTTCTGGAGGGCAACTGTTTTTT.

The V gene is TRBV6-2 or TRBV6-3, the J gene TRBJ1-5, with TRBD1 matching 7 bases. Germline assignment: CDR1 MNHEY and CDR2 SVGEGT. Trimming cost V 4 bases and J 1 base; bases outside gene matches: 4. This CDR3 has 15 amino acids. CDR3: CASSSYRGSNQPQHF. The CDR3 DNA sequence: TGTGCCAGCAGTTCCTACAGGGGCAGCAATCAGCCCCAGCATTTT.

Only a few counts were recorded for this clonotype. The V and J genes are TRBV5-1 and TRBJ1-1; 7 nucleotides agree with TRBD1. The V gene's germline CDR1 is SGHRS and CDR2 YFSETQ. The CDR3 consists of 17 residues. The ends lost 0 bases at V and 0 bases at J; junction bases unmatched: 8. CDR3 in amino acids: CASSLGVAGGMNTEAFF. For the CDR3, the DNA is TGCGCCAGCAGCTTGGGAGTGGCAGGGGGGATGAACACTGAAGCTTTCTTT. Based on the CDR3 plus reference TRBV5-1 and TRBJ1-1, the full variable domain is KAGVTQTPRYLIKTRGQQVTLSCSPISGHRSVSWYQQTPGQGLQFLFEYFSETQRNKGNFPGRFSGRQFSNSRSEMNVSTLELGDSALYLCASSLGVAGGMNTEAFFGQGTRLTVV.

V usage is TRBV7-3 and J usage is TRBJ2-1; D gene uncertain. Germline V gene sequence: CDR1 SGHTA, CDR2 FQGTGA. Trimming pared 1 base from V and 4 bases from J, leaving 11 bases between. The CDR3 extends over 15 amino acids. The DNA for the CDR3 is TGTGCCAGCAGCTTAATCCAGATTAAATACAATGAGCAGTTCTTC. This gives the protein CASSLIQIKYNEQFF.